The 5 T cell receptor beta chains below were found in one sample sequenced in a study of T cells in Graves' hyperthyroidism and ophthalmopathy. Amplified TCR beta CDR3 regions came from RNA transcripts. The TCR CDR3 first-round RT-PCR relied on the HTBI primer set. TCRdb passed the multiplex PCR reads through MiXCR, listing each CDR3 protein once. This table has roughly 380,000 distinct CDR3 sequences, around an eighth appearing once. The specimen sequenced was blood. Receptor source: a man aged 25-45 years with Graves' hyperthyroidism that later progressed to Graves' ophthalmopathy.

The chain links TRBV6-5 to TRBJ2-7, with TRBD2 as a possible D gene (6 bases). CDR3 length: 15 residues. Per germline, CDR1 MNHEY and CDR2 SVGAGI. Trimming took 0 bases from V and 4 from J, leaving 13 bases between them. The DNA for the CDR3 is TGTGCCAGCAGTTACTCAAGTACCGGGAGATACGAGCAGTACTTC. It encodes CASSYSSTGRYEQYF.

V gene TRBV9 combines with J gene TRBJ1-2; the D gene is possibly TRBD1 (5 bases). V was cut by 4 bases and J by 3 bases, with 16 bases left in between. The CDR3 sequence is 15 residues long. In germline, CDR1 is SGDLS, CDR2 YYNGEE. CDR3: CASSLADRDYYGYTF. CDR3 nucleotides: TGTGCCAGCAGCCTCGCCGACAGAGACTACTATGGCTACACCTTC. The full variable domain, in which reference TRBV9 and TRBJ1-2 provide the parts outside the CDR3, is DSGVTQTPKHLITATGQRVTLRCSPRSGDLSVYWYQQSLDQGLQFLIQYYNGEERAKGNILERFSAQQFPDLHSELNLSSLELGDSALYFCASSLADRDYYGYTFGSGTRLTVV.

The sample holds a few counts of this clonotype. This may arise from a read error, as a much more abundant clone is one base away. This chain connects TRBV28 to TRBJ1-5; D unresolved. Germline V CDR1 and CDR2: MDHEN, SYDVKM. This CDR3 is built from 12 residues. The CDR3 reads CAGSFPHQPQHF. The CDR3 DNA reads TGTGCCGGCAGTTTTCCCCATCAGCCCCAGCATTTT.

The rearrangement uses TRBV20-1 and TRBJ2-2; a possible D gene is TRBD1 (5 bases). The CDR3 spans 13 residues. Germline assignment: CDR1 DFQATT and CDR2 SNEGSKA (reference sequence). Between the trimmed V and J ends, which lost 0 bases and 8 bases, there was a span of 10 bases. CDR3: CSARETVRGELFF. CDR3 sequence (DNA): TGCAGTGCTAGAGAGACAGTTAGGGGGGAGCTGTTTTTT.

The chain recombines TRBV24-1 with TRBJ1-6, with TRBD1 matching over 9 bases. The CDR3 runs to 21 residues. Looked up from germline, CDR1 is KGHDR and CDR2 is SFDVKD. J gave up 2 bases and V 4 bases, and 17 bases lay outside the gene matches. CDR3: CATSESRPGQGGHTYNSPLHF. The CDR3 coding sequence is TGTGCCACCAGTGAATCACGACCGGGACAGGGAGGGCATACCTATAATTCACCCCTCCACTTT.